This passage covers 26 T cell receptor beta chains from one sample sequenced in a study of blood T cell repertoires in COVID-19. TCRdb's table, derived via immunoSEQ multiplex PCR, lists solely in-frame clones and lacks some. Altogether a few hundred thousand clones are present, about 86% being singletons, with the ten largest covering 3.6%. Input material: peripheral blood. These receptors were collected from a man between 18 and 29 years old with active or convalescent COVID-19.

The rearrangement uses TRBV24-1 and TRBJ1-5; tentatively, D is TRBD1 (5 bases). The V gene lost 4 bases and the J gene lost 2 bases, with 11 bases spanning the gap. CDR1 is KGHDR, CDR2 SFDVKD, per germline. This CDR3 is 15 amino acids long. The CDR3 DNA reads as TGTGCCACCAGTGAACGGGGGAAGGGCAATCAGCCCCAGCATTTT. It is translated as CATSERGKGNQPQHF.

The V gene is TRBV7-3, the J gene TRBJ2-5; unclear D gene. Germline assignment: CDR1 SGHTA and CDR2 FQGTGA. V was clipped by 5 bases and J by 5 bases, with 12 bases between them. The length of the CDR3 is 13 residues. DNA for the CDR3: TGTGCCAGCAGCCGCAGTGTACATGAGACCCAGTACTTC. It encodes CASSRSVHETQYF.

The chain couples TRBV2 to TRBJ1-6; D call uncertain. Trimming removed 8 bases from V and 5 bases from J, with 10 bases in between. CDR1 is SNHLY and CDR2 is FYNNEI in the germline V gene. The CDR3 consists of 13 residues. CDR3 sequence: CASGSSNNSPLHF. In DNA, the CDR3 is TGTGCCAGCGGCTCGTCGAATAATTCACCCCTCCACTTT.

V is TRBV12-3 or TRBV12-4 and J is TRBJ1-2, with D possibly being TRBD1 (5 bases). The V and J ends lost 5 bases and 3 bases respectively, with 10 bases between them. CDR3 length: 13 amino acids. CDR3 sequence reads: CASSEGTHYGYTF. The CDR3 coding sequence is TGTGCCAGCAGTGAGGGGACTCACTATGGCTACACCTTC.

This rearrangement joins TRBV7-3 to TRBJ2-7; D is perhaps TRBD2 (6 bases). Germline V gene sequence: CDR1 SGHTA, CDR2 FQGTGA. V lost 2 bases to trimming and J lost 6 bases, with 14 bases between them. The CDR3 spans 14 residues. This CDR3 reads CASSLGGSGSEQYF. DNA of the CDR3: TGTGCCAGCAGCTTAGGAGGGAGCGGTTCCGAGCAGTACTTC.

The J gene is TRBJ1-6, the V gene TRBV6-5; perhaps TRBD1 as D (5 bases). V gave up 6 bases and J gave up 7 bases, with 16 bases separating them. Germline loops: CDR1 MNHEY, CDR2 SVGAGI. This CDR3 is built from 15 residues. The CDR3: CASRLLFGGNSPLHF. CDR3 DNA: TGTGCCAGCAGGCTATTATTCGGGGGGAATTCACCCCTCCACTTT.

The chain is built from TRBV11-2 and TRBJ1-1; possibly TRBD1 for D (6 bases). This CDR3 has 15 amino acids. Deletions cut 3 bases from V and 0 bases from J, with 11 bases between. Germline V gene data show CDR1 as SGHAT and CDR2 as FQNNGV. CDR3 DNA: TGTGCCAGCAGCTTTCAGGGGCTCGTGAACACTGAAGCTTTCTTT. Residues: CASSFQGLVNTEAFF.

This clone was seen a single time. V and J are TRBV28 and TRBJ1-2, with TRBD1 matching 7 bases. The V gene's germline CDR1 is MDHEN and CDR2 SYDVKM. This CDR3 comprises 14 residues. The junction had 9 bases not matched to a gene; V was cut back by 9 bases and J by 2 bases. DNA of the CDR3: TGTGCCAGTCGAGGGGGCGGTGGCAACTATGGCTACACCTTC. It is translated as CASRGGGGNYGYTF.

Only one count was recorded for this clone. V and J are TRBV25-1 and TRBJ1-5; D remains unclear. The CDR3 is 13 amino acids. CDR1 is MGHDK, CDR2 SYGVNS, per germline. Deletions cut 2 bases from V and 4 bases from J, with 6 bases between. Here the CDR3 DNA reads TGTGCCAGCAGTGAAAGCATAAATCAGCCCCAGCATTTT. Translating it yields CASSESINQPQHF.

This clone was counted once. The germline gene is not matched at one end of the junction; a read error may be the cause. The chain carries TRBV7-7 and TRBJ2-3; no clear D gene. The V gene's germline CDR1 is SSHAT and CDR2 FNYEAQ (reference sequence). This CDR3 comprises 16 residues. CDR3 sequence: CASSPGSPARADTQYF. The CDR3 DNA reads TGTGCTAGCAGTCCCGGGTCACCCGCTCGAGCAGATACGCAGTATTTT. The variable domain in full, with the rest retrieved from reference TRBV7-7 and TRBJ2-3, is GAGVSQSPRYKVTKRGQDVTLRCDPISSHATLYWYQQALGQGPEFLTYFNYEAQPDKSGLPSDRFSAERPEGSISTLTIQRTEQRDSAMYRCASSPGSPARADTQYFGPGTRLTVL.

The V gene is TRBV11-2, the J gene TRBJ2-2, with 7 bases that match TRBD1. This CDR3 spans 18 amino acids. V was clipped by 2 bases and J by 5 bases; unmatched bases: 14. From germline, CDR1 is SGHAT and CDR2 FQNNGV. CDR3 coding DNA: TGTGCCAGCAGCTTATTTAATCTTCCAGGGGGACAAACCGGGGAGCTGTTTTTT. It encodes CASSLFNLPGGQTGELFF.

This clone was seen a handful of times. This CDR3 reads CASCRSAGAVEQYF. In DNA form, the CDR3 reads TGTGCCAGCTGCCGTTCAGCGGGAGCGGTCGAGCAGTACTTC. The V call is TRBV11-2, the J call TRBJ2-7; 8 bases are a match to TRBD2. CDR1 and CDR2 (germline): SGHAT, FQNNGV. The CDR3 extends over 14 amino acids. The V and J ends lost 8 bases and 6 bases, in that order; junction bases with no gene match: 12.

V is TRBV10-3 and J is TRBJ1-2; D remains unclear. The CDR3 extends over 14 amino acids. Germline values: CDR1 ENHRY, CDR2 SYGVKD. V was clipped by 0 bases and J by 8 bases, with 13 bases between them. CDR3 sequence (DNA): TGTGCCATCAGTGAGTCCAGCGGACTGGACGGCTACACCTTC. It translates to CAISESSGLDGYTF.

In DNA, the CDR3 is TGTGCCATCAGTGAGTCCCCCACTAGCGGGGGGGTCCGCGGGGGTTACAATGAGCAGTTCTTC. Protein product: CAISESPTSGGVRGGYNEQFF. J is TRBJ2-1 and V is TRBV10-3; TRBD2 matches 13 bases. The trim removed 0 bases at V and 4 bases at J, leaving 15 bases unmatched. The germline CDR1 and CDR2 sequences are ENHRY and SYGVKD. This CDR3 has 21 residues.

The chain recombines TRBV12-5 with TRBJ1-2; TRBD1 matches 10 bases. Germline V gene sequence: CDR1 LGHNT, CDR2 FRNRAP. The CDR3 has 14 residues. V trimming: 0 bases; J trimming: 6 bases; junction bases outside the gene matches: 1. CDR3 residues: CASGLVGQGNGYTF. DNA of the CDR3: TGTGCTAGTGGTTTGGTGGGACAGGGGAATGGCTACACCTTC.

This clone was observed a handful of times. V usage is TRBV5-1 and J usage is TRBJ2-7, with a tentative D call TRBD1 (6 bases). Trimming left V 0 bases short and J 0 bases short, with 10 bases between. The V gene's germline CDR1 is SGHRS and CDR2 YFSETQ. CDR3 length: 15 residues. CDR3 protein: CASSLAGTNSYEQYF. For the CDR3, the DNA is TGCGCCAGCAGCTTGGCCGGGACAAACTCCTACGAGCAGTACTTC.

The rearrangement joins TRBV7-9 to TRBJ1-2, with D maybe TRBD1 (5 bases). Per the germline V gene, CDR1 is SEHNR and CDR2 is FQNEAQ (reference sequence). V was trimmed by 4 bases and J by 4 bases, leaving 13 bases between them. This CDR3 has 14 amino acids. For the CDR3, the DNA is TGTGCCAGCAGCTCCAGGGATAGAGGCTATGGCTACACCTTC. Its protein product is CASSSRDRGYGYTF.

The rearrangement joins TRBV5-1 to TRBJ2-3; D unclear. Deletions cut 2 bases from V and 1 base from J, with 5 bases between. There are 13 residues in the CDR3. Per the germline V gene, CDR1 is SGHRS and CDR2 is YFSETQ. The CDR3 DNA follows: TGCGCCAGCAGCTTACCAGGCACAGATACGCAGTATTTT. Translated: CASSLPGTDTQYF.

V usage is TRBV3-1 (or the pseudogene TRBV3-2) and J usage is TRBJ2-5, with no clear D. Germline CDR1 and CDR2: LGHDT and YNNKEL (reference sequence). V was shortened by 1 base and J by 3 bases, with 9 bases between the two germline ends. CDR3 length: 14 residues. DNA for the CDR3: TGTGCCAGCAGCCAAGGATCGGGTAAAGAGACCCAGTACTTC. Translation gives CASSQGSGKETQYF.

The chain links TRBV7-8 to TRBJ2-3; 7 bases are a match to TRBD2. Germline loops: CDR1 SGHVS, CDR2 FQNEAQ. There are 16 residues in the CDR3. V was clipped by 5 bases and J by 0 bases; unmatched bases: 8. CDR3 region: CASSPGGAGSTDTQYF. The CDR3, as DNA: TGTGCCAGCAGCCCCGGGGGAGCGGGAAGCACAGATACGCAGTATTTT.

This clone was seen ten or more times. The chain carries TRBV4-3 and TRBJ1-1; the D gene is possibly TRBD1 (5 bases). V shed 3 bases and J shed 11 bases, with 19 bases lying between them. The germline V gene encodes CDR1 LGHNA and CDR2 YSLEER. The CDR3 totals 14 residues. The CDR3: CASSQTVTSPGAFF. CDR3 nucleotide sequence: TGCGCCAGCAGCCAGACCGTCACGTCCCCAGGGGCTTTCTTT.

V is TRBV6-2 or TRBV6-3 and J is TRBJ2-7, with 12 bases lining up with TRBD2. The CDR3 contains 14 residues. Trimming took 5 bases from V and 4 from J; bases not matched to a gene: 3. Germline-derived CDR1 and CDR2 are MNHEY and SVGEGT. Here the CDR3 DNA reads TGTGCCAGCAGTCCGGGACTAGCGGGTTACGAGCAGTACTTC. This translates into CASSPGLAGYEQYF.

The V and J genes are TRBV20-1 and TRBJ2-3, with D possibly TRBD2 on 6 matching bases. The CDR3 sequence is 17 residues long. V dropped 3 bases and J dropped 0 bases, with 19 bases sitting between them. Looked up from germline, CDR1 is DFQATT and CDR2 is SNEGSKA (reference sequence). The CDR3 DNA sequence: TGCAGTGCTAGTTTACTCCAGGGACTGGAGAGCACAGATACGCAGTATTTT. The encoded protein is CSASLLQGLESTDTQYF.

The chain combines TRBV2 with TRBJ2-7; 7 bases align to TRBD1. The CDR3 is made up of 14 amino acids. V lost 2 bases, J lost 5 bases, and 6 bases stayed unmatched. Per germline, CDR1 SNHLY and CDR2 FYNNEI. CDR3 sequence: CASSESQGVDEQYF. The CDR3 bases are TGTGCCAGCAGTGAATCGCAGGGGGTCGACGAGCAGTACTTC.

The chain carries TRBV6-5 and TRBJ1-4; 9 bases map to TRBD1. CDR1 MNHEY and CDR2 SVGAGI come from the germline V gene. The CDR3 covers 14 residues. J was trimmed by 4 bases and V by 6 bases; bases with no gene match: 3. The CDR3 region has the DNA TGTGCCAGCAGCACAGGGGGCAATAATGAAAAACTGTTTTTT. Translating it yields CASSTGGNNEKLFF.

This rearrangement joins TRBV2 to TRBJ2-7; 7 nucleotides align to TRBD1. The CDR3 is 13 amino acids. Germline V lookup: CDR1 SNHLY, CDR2 FYNNEI. V dropped 4 bases and J dropped 2; count of bases not matched to a gene: 2. The DNA of the CDR3 is TGTGCCAGCAGTGTGGACAGGCCCTACGAGCAGTACTTC. Amino acids: CASSVDRPYEQYF.